The source of this T cell receptor (beta chain) is a study of vaccination effects on CD4 cells after COVID-19 (dated by TCRdb to the early 2020s). Concerning the study at large: Two doses of either the BNT162b2 or the mRNA-1273 mRNA SARS-CoV-2 vaccine were administered to participants. Cultures from other donors in the study were sequenced with the Oncomine TCR Beta short-read assay on an Illumina iSeq 100. Pre-vaccine samples from two convalescent patients were drawn 16 days and one week before the first dose, 142 and 148 days after COVID-19 diagnosis. The study compared SARS-CoV-2 spike-specific CD4+ TCR repertoires before and after mRNA vaccination in COVID-19 convalescent patients and infection-naive vaccine recipients. The full study included over 8 COVID-19 convalescent patients and a handful of SARS-CoV-2-naive healthy vaccine recipients. The paper's findings and limits, for the study overall: In convalescent patients, the post-vaccine spike-reactive repertoire was composed mainly of new vaccine-induced clones that were largely distinct from infection-induced clones. Marked clonal contraction was observed in both infection-induced and vaccine-induced clones at late post-vaccination timepoints, consistent with waning T cell responses. Limitations of the study were the small number of convalescent patients and the absence of early post-infection timepoints.

The CDR3 contains 15 residues, cysteine and phenylalanine counted. CDR3 DNA is the only sequence kept; it has 45 bases, read in frame from the first base. Germline trimming amounts to 4 bases on V and 4 bases on J, with 12 as the count of junction bases outside the gene matches. For CDR1 and CDR2, the germline V gene (reference sequence) lists GTSNPN and SVGIG. Receptor amplification or capture employed the immunoSEQ multiplex PCR assay. TCR beta CDR3 sequencing was performed on DNA from the cultured, isolated CD4+ T cells. The original methods were these. Non-productive TCR sequences were discarded, and reads were trimmed to the CDR3 region, with only CDR3s of 7 or more amino acids retained. The MANAFEST web app was used to identify antigen-specific clonotypes by comparing expansion in peptide wells with expansion in reference cultures. To be called positive, a clone needed expansion at FDR<0.05 compared with the reference and with all other wells, an odds ratio greater than 5, and a frequency greater than 0.1% in two replicate wells. Clonotypes significantly expanded in SARS-CoV-2 spike wells and in at least one common cold coronavirus spike condition were defined as cross-reactive. CDR3 similarity was assessed by Levenshtein distance with the stringdist R package, and unrooted trees were built with ape in R 3.6.1. Entries here come from immuneACCESS through TCRdb and include only in-frame sequences with V and J called. Some clones fail to appear in such tables; in the studies checked, an unresolved V gene covers under half of the shortfall, and the cause of the remainder is unknown. V, J and clone size are taken as reported in that table, and D and trimming were inferred from the DNA itself. This sample lists tens of thousands of clones; approximately 69% were detected once. Roughly 18% of the sample is taken by the ten largest.

The ViraFEST assay stimulated PBMC with viral peptide pools and then used TCR sequencing to identify antigen-specific CD4+ T cell clonotypes by expansion. After less than eleven days of culture, CD4+ T cells were isolated with the EasySep CD4+ T cell isolation kit. Convalescent patients had PCR-confirmed SARS-CoV-2 infection between March and December 2020, before Alpha, Beta and Delta variants emerged in the United States. Some 1.9 million PBMC per well were cultured with 10 ug/ml peptides in IMDM containing approximately 4.5% human AB serum, 10 IU/ml IL-2 and gentamicin. Half of the culture medium was replaced with fresh IL-2-containing medium on days 3 and 7. Unless noted otherwise, every peptide stimulation condition was grown in triplicate wells. PBMC were separated from whole blood using Ficoll-Paque Plus gradient centrifugation and were then either cryopreserved at -140C or used fresh. The overlapping peptide pools covered the spike proteins of SARS-CoV-2 as well as those of the common cold coronaviruses HCoV-NL63, HCoV-OC43 and HCoV-229E. Genomic DNA was extracted from cultured CD4+ T cells with the QIAamp micro DNA kit.

With respect to this clone: The antigen it binds to is not known. Base qualities are missing; no much larger clone stands one base away.

This chain is built from TRBV30 and TRBJ1-1; the central 7 bases match TRBD1. Sequencing used CD4+ T cells from PBMCs cultured with SARS-CoV-2 spike peptides, obtained before COVID-19 vaccination. What the cell subset or site label conveys for this sample: SARS-CoV-2 spike overlapping peptide pool stimulation. The receptor was derived from a human donor who had a prior SARS-CoV-2 infection. This receptor carries the CDR3 CAWTAKQGRVTEAFF. The bases read TGTGCCTGGACCGCCAAACAGGGGAGAGTCACTGAAGCTTTCTTT.